This TCR beta chain emerged from a study of Graves' ophthalmopathy and Graves' hyperthyroidism (dated by TCRdb to the late 2010s). Describing the broader study: Peripheral blood was collected at initial diagnosis, prior to any treatment. The study used signatures of the TCR beta repertoire to tell Graves' ophthalmopathy apart from Graves' hyperthyroidism and to predict which patients would progress to ophthalmopathy. In total, some 140 blood samples were TCR-sequenced: fewer than 50 ophthalmopathy, some 80 hyperthyroidism and some 17 hyperthyroidism-to-ophthalmopathy patients. To explore V-J signatures distinguishing ophthalmopathy from hyperthyroidism, a discovery set of about a hundred patients (around 42 ophthalmopathy, roughly 55 stable hyperthyroidism) was enrolled. The independent validation cohort included 18 to 20 hyperthyroidism patients plus 17 patients who later progressed from hyperthyroidism to ophthalmopathy. In about 6 hyperthyroidism patients, the T-cell repertoire of thyroid tissue was compared with the T-cell repertoire of blood. Following sample collection, hyperthyroidism patients were given methimazole at a starting dose of 30 mg daily, and ophthalmopathy patients were given high-dose intravenous methylprednisolone.

For this clonotype: Its antigen remains unidentified. The sample holds no much larger clone one base away, and base qualities are not on file.

Ophthalmopathy patients were characterized by moderately to severely active disease, a Clinical Activity Score of at least 3, a NOSPECS grade of at least 4, and a disease duration under 3 months. Patients were excluded if they had other autoimmune diseases, uncontrolled infections, pregnancy or lactation. Diagnosis relied on clinical symptoms, serum thyroxine, TRAb, thyroid ultrasound and orbital computed tomography. Ficoll-Paque density gradient centrifugation was used to isolate PBMCs from about 10 ml of fresh peripheral blood. Total RNA was extracted with Trizol reagent and quality-checked on an Agilent 2100 Bioanalyzer. TCR beta CDR3 regions were amplified from RNA transcripts for repertoire sequencing. HTBI primers and the Qiagen OneStep RT-PCR kit were used in a first-round RT-PCR, which was followed by a second-round multiplex PCR, size selection and purification. The libraries underwent paired-end sequencing with 100 bp reads on an Illumina HiSeq2000. Per the source publication's procedure: Reads were processed with SOAPnuke, discarding reads with adapters, uncalled bases, mean Phred below 15, or no exact constant-primer or identifier match. High-quality paired reads were merged with COPE v1.2.5. Clonotypes were defined as unique nucleotide sequences and were aligned to IMGT TRB V, D and J references using MiTCR v1.1. The analysis was limited to V-J combinations with a frequency above 0.0001, which together covered roughly 99% of the repertoires. For each V-J combination, a TCR clonal expansion and chaos score was defined as the ratio of F50 clonal expansion to chaos observed in the TCRdist matrix. Welch's t-statistics and random forest were used to reduce features to approximately 13 V-J combinations, which were fed into a naive Bayes classifier. The similarity between thyroid and blood repertoires was quantified using the Morisita-Horn index. TCRdb reprocessing: public reads trimmed at Q25 with fastp, clones called with MiXCR, in-frame beta chains kept. When rows share a CDR3 protein, they turn into one entry using the most common DNA and genes. The V and J calls here are based on TCRdb, not the publication. Here the sample has about 740,000 distinct CDR3 sequences; around 40% occur a single time. 44% of the sample is taken by the ten largest.

Paper-wide results and their limitations: In validation, the model predicted ophthalmopathy progression with more than 70% sensitivity and roughly 78% specificity; roughly 11 predicted patients were CT-confirmed with GO in a median of around 6.5 months. In cross-validation, the 13-signature model distinguished ophthalmopathy from stable hyperthyroidism with nearly 90% sensitivity and almost 83% specificity, and in the test set the corresponding values were approximately 80% and 68%. Sample size was not statistically predetermined, and group allocation was not concealed from the investigators. Most expanded thyroid clonotypes with frequency above 0.001 were also detected in blood, suggesting blood repertoires may reflect the thyroid immune response.

CDR1 and CDR2 are read off the germline V gene as WSHSY and SAAADI. The CDR3 numbers 11 residues from cysteine through phenylalanine. The kept DNA is CDR3 alone, 33 bases in frame from the first base. V is pared back by 7 bases and J by 7 bases, with 7 bases lying between the germline termini. Material: peripheral blood. The sequence links TRBV10-2 to TRBJ2-2; perhaps TRBD2 is the D gene, with 5 bases matching. The clonotype was recovered from an adult man with Graves' ophthalmopathy. The CDR3 region has the sequence CASKSGGELFF. The nucleotide sequence reads TGCGCCAGCAAGAGCGGCGGGGAGCTGTTTTTT.